Below, 3 T cell receptor beta chains from the same sample are listed, as sequenced in a study of identical twins listed by TCRdb under 2016. The library came from 5' RACE. Sequencing instrument: Illumina HiSeq 2000. The raw public reads went through TCRdb reprocessing: fastp at Q25, MiXCR clone calling, in-frame beta chains kept. Every distinct CDR3 protein forms one entry, paired with its most common genes and DNA. The sample has approximately 530,000 distinct CDR3 sequences on record, 20% to 25% of them singletons. The ten top clones hold around 0.48% of the sample. This sample was shared with a second study, whose subject was yellow fever vaccine responses in identical twins.

The specimen was CD4+ T cells sorted from blood. The source is a woman younger than 35 in good health.

The chain joins TRBV6-2 or TRBV6-3 to TRBJ2-1, with a weak D call TRBD1 (6 bases). Trimming took 6 bases from V and 5 from J, leaving 14 bases between them. Germline V CDR1 and CDR2: MNHEY, SVGEGT. The CDR3 length is 14 residues. The CDR3: CASRSDRLNNEQFF. The CDR3 DNA sequence: TGTGCCAGCAGGTCCGACAGGCTGAACAATGAGCAGTTCTTC.

J is TRBJ2-3 and V is TRBV20-1; 7 nucleotides align to TRBD1. V trimming: 5 bases; J trimming: 5 bases; junction bases outside the gene matches: 10. This CDR3 has 14 amino acids. Germline CDR1 reads DFQATT; CDR2 reads SNEGSKA (reference sequence). The CDR3 loop reads CSALDRVRGDTQYF. DNA for the CDR3: TGCAGTGCTTTAGACAGGGTCAGAGGAGATACGCAGTATTTT.

This clonotype came up a few times. The chain recombines TRBV18 with TRBJ2-3; 8 positions match TRBD2. Germline lookup yields CDR1 KGHSH and CDR2 LQKENI. The length of the CDR3 is 16 residues. Germline trimming cut 3 bases from V and 5 bases from J; bases unmatched to any gene: 10. DNA for the CDR3: TGTGCCAGCTCACCGTGGACTAGCCCGGGCGTAGATACGCAGTATTTT. It specifies CASSPWTSPGVDTQYF.